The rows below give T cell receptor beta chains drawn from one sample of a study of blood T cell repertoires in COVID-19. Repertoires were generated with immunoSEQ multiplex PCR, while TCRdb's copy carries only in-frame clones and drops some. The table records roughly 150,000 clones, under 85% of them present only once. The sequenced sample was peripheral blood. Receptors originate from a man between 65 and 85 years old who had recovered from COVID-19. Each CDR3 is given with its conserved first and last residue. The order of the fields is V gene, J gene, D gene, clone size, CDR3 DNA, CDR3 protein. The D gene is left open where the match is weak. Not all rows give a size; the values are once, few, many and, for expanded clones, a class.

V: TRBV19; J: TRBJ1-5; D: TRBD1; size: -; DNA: TGTGCCAGTAGTATTATAGGGACAGGGGCCCGGCAGCCCCAGCATTTT; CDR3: CASSIIGTGARQPQHF
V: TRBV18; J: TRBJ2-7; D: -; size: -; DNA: TGTGCCAGCTCACCAGAAGAGTCCCACTCCGAGCAGTACTTC; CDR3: CASSPEESHSEQYF
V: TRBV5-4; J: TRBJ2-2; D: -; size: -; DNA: TGTGCCAGCAGCCTCCCGGATCGGGGCACCGGGGAGCTGTTTTTT; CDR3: CASSLPDRGTGELFF
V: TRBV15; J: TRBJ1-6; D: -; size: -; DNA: TGTGCCACCAGCAGAGTCGGTTATAATTCACCCCTCCACTTT; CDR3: CATSRVGYNSPLHF
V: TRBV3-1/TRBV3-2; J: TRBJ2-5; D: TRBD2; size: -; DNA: TGTGCCAGCAGCCAGAGGACTAGCCCCTTGGGGTGGGAGACCCAGTACTTC; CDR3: CASSQRTSPLGWETQYF
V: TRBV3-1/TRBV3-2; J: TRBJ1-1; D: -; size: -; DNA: TGTGCCAGCAGCCTAGCTGGACAGCTTGAAGCTTTCTTT; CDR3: CASSLAGQLEAFF
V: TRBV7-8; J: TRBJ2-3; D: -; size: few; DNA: TGTGCCAGCAGCCGTGGGACTGTTGGAGATACGCAGTATTTT; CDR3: CASSRGTVGDTQYF
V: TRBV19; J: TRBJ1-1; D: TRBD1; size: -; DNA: TGTGCCAGTAGTTCAACGACAGGGAAGATGAACACTGAAGCTTTCTTT; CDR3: CASSSTTGKMNTEAFF
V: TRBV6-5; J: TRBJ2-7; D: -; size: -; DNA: TGTGCCAGCAGTTACGGTCCAGGCCCCTTCGAGCAGTACTTC; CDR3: CASSYGPGPFEQYF
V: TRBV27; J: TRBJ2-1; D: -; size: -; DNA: TGTGCCAGCAGTCCACTCGGGGAGAGCTCCTACAATGAGCAGTTCTTC; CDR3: CASSPLGESSYNEQFF
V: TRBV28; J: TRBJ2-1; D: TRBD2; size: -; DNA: TGTGCCAGCAGCCATGCCCCGGGACTATACAATGAGCAGTTCTTC; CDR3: CASSHAPGLYNEQFF
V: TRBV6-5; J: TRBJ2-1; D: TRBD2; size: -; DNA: TGTGCCAGCAATCGGGCGGGAGCTCTCAACAATGAGCAGTTCTTC; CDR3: CASNRAGALNNEQFF